This TCR beta chain was retrieved from a study of T-cell memory formation after mild COVID-19. Study overall: TCR clusters were mostly donor specific.

Concerning this clonotype: Its antigen is undetermined.

MiXCR, applied by TCRdb to the 5' RACE reads, yields one record per CDR3 protein. This table has approximately 400,000 distinct CDR3 sequences, more than 15% appearing once. Study-level findings and limits: Clones that got smaller from day 15 to 85 had even CD4/CD8, while clones growing later tipped toward CD4+.

Trimming removed 6 bases from V and 7 bases from J, with 13 bases in between. The CDR3 contains 14 residues. Germline assignment: CDR1 MDHEN and CDR2 SYDVKM. Sequenced: PBMCs or a T cell subset sorted from them (not recorded which). The sequence derives from a man aged 18-30 years who had mild COVID-19 (a few samples of this study predate the infection). Cell type and time point are not known. This chain links TRBV28 with TRBJ1-6; TRBD1 is a possible D gene (5 bases). As DNA, the CDR3 is TGTGCCAGCAGCTCCCCGGGGGACAATTCACCCCTCCACTTT. Its protein is CASSSPGDNSPLHF.